The entry below describes one T cell receptor (beta chain). The assay was immunoSEQ multiplex PCR, and TCRdb's table has in-frame clones only and misses some. The profile shows 53,000 or so clones, 93% of them singletons. This entry belongs to a study of technical replicates of blood from a handful of donors. Unmatched junction bases numbered 1, after V lost 6 bases and J lost 10 bases. This CDR3 comprises 12 residues. Per the germline V gene, CDR1 is MNHEY and CDR2 is SVGAGI. Specimen: PBMCs. This clonotype originated in a human donor in good health. Some clones in this sample may be carry-over from other donors' samples. The chain has TRBV6-5 and TRBJ1-6, with TRBD1 matching 9 bases. This CDR3 reads CASRTGGSPLHF. The CDR3 nucleotides read TGTGCCAGCAGAACAGGGGGCTCACCCCTCCACTTT.